A selection of T cell receptor beta chains follows, all from one sample in a study of radiation and T cells in renal cell carcinoma. Sequenced by immunoSEQ multiplex PCR; TCRdb stores in-frame clones only, minus some. The sample contains about 150,000 clones, 87% of which appear only once. The specimen was blood, collected from a patient whose treatment included radiotherapy and nephrectomy. The source is a woman aged 45 to 65 with renal cell carcinoma. CDR3s leave out the opening cysteine and the closing phenylalanine or tryptophan.

cdr3_length: 14
v_call: TRBV6-4
j_call: TRBJ2-1
cdr3_aa: ASSDRLGGSYNEQF

cdr3_length: 13
v_call: TRBV6-5
j_call: TRBJ1-6
cdr3_aa: ASSYGRQPFGTLH

cdr3_length: 13
v_call: TRBV13
j_call: TRBJ1-2
cdr3_aa: ASSSRQSHSYGYT

cdr3_length: 9
v_call: TRBV5-1
j_call: TRBJ2-5
cdr3_aa: ASSLSETQY

cdr3_length: 11
v_call: TRBV7-7
j_call: TRBJ1-1
cdr3_aa: ASSFSENTEAF

cdr3_length: 13
v_call: TRBV19
j_call: TRBJ2-2
cdr3_aa: ASTSAGRNTGELF

cdr3_length: 11
v_call: TRBV18
j_call: TRBJ2-5
cdr3_aa: ASSPTGQETQY

cdr3_length: 13
v_call: TRBV6-6
j_call: TRBJ1-6
cdr3_aa: ASSYSGTGKSPLH

cdr3_length: 18
v_call: TRBV2
j_call: TRBJ2-2
cdr3_aa: ASSVPRIRAGALNTGELF

cdr3_length: 11
v_call: TRBV6-5
j_call: TRBJ1-1
cdr3_aa: ASSYSKNTEAF

cdr3_length: 15
v_call: TRBV10-3
j_call: TRBJ1-2
cdr3_aa: AISESLGGRENYGYT

cdr3_length: 13
v_call: TRBV7-2
j_call: TRBJ2-7
cdr3_aa: ASSRDRVGSYEQY

cdr3_length: 12
v_call: TRBV5-1
j_call: TRBJ1-1
cdr3_aa: ASSLGGRNTEAF

cdr3_length: 14
v_call: TRBV18
j_call: TRBJ2-7
cdr3_aa: ASSLSTGSGNYEQY

cdr3_length: 11
v_call: TRBV6-5
j_call: TRBJ2-5
cdr3_aa: ASSYSRRETQY

cdr3_length: 12
v_call: TRBV7-8
j_call: TRBJ1-2
cdr3_aa: ASSSNQGALGYT

cdr3_length: 14
v_call: TRBV25-1
j_call: TRBJ2-3
cdr3_aa: ASSEYPGRRTDTQY

cdr3_length: 13
v_call: TRBV18
j_call: TRBJ1-1
cdr3_aa: ASSPPDIMNTEAF

cdr3_length: 14
v_call: TRBV12-1
j_call: TRBJ2-5
cdr3_aa: ASSWGLAGGPETQY

cdr3_length: 14
v_call: TRBV7-8
j_call: TRBJ2-3
cdr3_aa: ASSLVGLAGGDTQY

cdr3_length: 12
v_call: TRBV4-2
j_call: TRBJ1-1
cdr3_aa: ASSQVQMNTEAF

cdr3_length: 14
v_call: TRBV6-4
j_call: TRBJ2-1
cdr3_aa: ASSTPPESSYNEQF

cdr3_length: 17
v_call: TRBV7-6
j_call: TRBJ2-7
cdr3_aa: ASSLHETDSLGVPYEQY

cdr3_length: 14
v_call: TRBV4-3
j_call: TRBJ2-1
cdr3_aa: ASSQDRQQSYNEQF

cdr3_length: 13
v_call: TRBV7-9
j_call: TRBJ1-4
cdr3_aa: ASSLDGATNEKLF

cdr3_length: 11
v_call: TRBV27
j_call: TRBJ2-1
cdr3_aa: ASSFARGALVV

cdr3_length: 14
v_call: TRBV5-1
j_call: TRBJ2-3
cdr3_aa: ASSHDTGLIRDTQY

cdr3_length: 14
v_call: TRBV9
j_call: TRBJ2-1
cdr3_aa: ASSFRQGASYNEQF

cdr3_length: 12
v_call: TRBV7-3
j_call: TRBJ2-7
cdr3_aa: ASSLLGQGHEQY

cdr3_length: 11
v_call: TRBV11-2
j_call: TRBJ1-1
cdr3_aa: ASSLQPNTEAF

cdr3_length: 13
v_call: TRBV4-3
j_call: TRBJ1-3
cdr3_aa: ASSQVYKTGNTIY

cdr3_length: 13
v_call: TRBV19
j_call: TRBJ1-1
cdr3_aa: ASSLLGTANTEAF

cdr3_length: 12
v_call: TRBV30
j_call: TRBJ1-3
cdr3_aa: AWDRAASGNTIY

cdr3_length: 13
v_call: TRBV10-3
j_call: TRBJ1-1
cdr3_aa: AISESGPANTEAF

cdr3_length: 12
v_call: TRBV5-4
j_call: TRBJ2-3
cdr3_aa: ASSPGLAGDTQY

cdr3_length: 15
v_call: TRBV5-8
j_call: TRBJ1-1
cdr3_aa: ASSPGWDSRGDTEAF

cdr3_length: 11
v_call: TRBV19
j_call: TRBJ1-5
cdr3_aa: ASSIGPNQPQH

cdr3_length: 7
v_call: TRBV5-1
j_call: TRBJ1-1
cdr3_aa: ASSFEAF

cdr3_length: 14
v_call: TRBV19
j_call: TRBJ1-4
cdr3_aa: ASSIGASATNEKLF

cdr3_length: 14
v_call: TRBV19
j_call: TRBJ1-4
cdr3_aa: ASSTGREVTNEKLF

cdr3_length: 12
v_call: TRBV6-1
j_call: TRBJ2-7
cdr3_aa: ASYRGVSSYEQY

cdr3_length: 13
v_call: TRBV19
j_call: TRBJ1-5
cdr3_aa: ASSIILDSNQPQH

cdr3_length: 15
v_call: TRBV4-1
j_call: TRBJ2-1
cdr3_aa: ASSQEGLAGGSNEQF

cdr3_length: 12
v_call: TRBV29-1
j_call: TRBJ2-2
cdr3_aa: SVGRGGNTGELF

cdr3_length: 12
v_call: TRBV28
j_call: TRBJ1-3
cdr3_aa: ASSLGGPGDTIY

cdr3_length: 16
v_call: TRBV5-1
j_call: TRBJ2-7
cdr3_aa: ASKFWAGVRRESYEQY

cdr3_length: 11
v_call: TRBV7-2
j_call: TRBJ1-1
cdr3_aa: ASRTGLNTEAF

cdr3_length: 11
v_call: TRBV30
j_call: TRBJ1-2
cdr3_aa: VWNSLRNYGYT

cdr3_length: 11
v_call: TRBV4-2
j_call: TRBJ1-1
cdr3_aa: ASSQDSITSGP

cdr3_length: 12
v_call: TRBV7-2
j_call: TRBJ2-7
cdr3_aa: ASSLEGSIYEQY

cdr3_length: 13
v_call: TRBV19
j_call: TRBJ1-4
cdr3_aa: ASSATGTGIEKLF

cdr3_length: 13
v_call: TRBV2
j_call: TRBJ1-2
cdr3_aa: ASSDAGDSFYGYT

cdr3_length: 13
v_call: TRBV30
j_call: TRBJ2-2
cdr3_aa: AWTGRAGGNGELF

cdr3_length: 12
v_call: TRBV5-6
j_call: TRBJ2-5
cdr3_aa: ASSLSGGQETQY

cdr3_length: 13
v_call: TRBV4-3
j_call: TRBJ2-1
cdr3_aa: ASSQDSASYNEQF

cdr3_length: 13
v_call: TRBV5-6
j_call: TRBJ1-2
cdr3_aa: ASSLVGRANYGYT

cdr3_length: 13
v_call: TRBV18
j_call: TRBJ2-6
cdr3_aa: ASSLRADGANVLT